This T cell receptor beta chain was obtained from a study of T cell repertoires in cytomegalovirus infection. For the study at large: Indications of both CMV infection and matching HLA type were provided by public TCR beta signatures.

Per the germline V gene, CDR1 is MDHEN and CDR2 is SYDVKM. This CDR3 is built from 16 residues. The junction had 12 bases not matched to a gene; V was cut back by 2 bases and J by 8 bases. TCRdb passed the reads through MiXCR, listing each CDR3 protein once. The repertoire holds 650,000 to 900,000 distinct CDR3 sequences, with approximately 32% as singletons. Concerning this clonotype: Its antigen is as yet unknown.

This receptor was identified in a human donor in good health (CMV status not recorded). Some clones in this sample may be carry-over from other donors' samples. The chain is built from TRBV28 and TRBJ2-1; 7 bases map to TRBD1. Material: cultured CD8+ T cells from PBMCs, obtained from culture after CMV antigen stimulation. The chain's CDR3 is CASSLPRQGLDDEQFF. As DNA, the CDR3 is TGTGCCAGCAGTTTACCCCGACAGGGTTTAGACGATGAGCAGTTCTTC.